This T cell receptor (beta chain) is drawn from a study of shared clonotypes between healthy human individuals. Only Caucasian adults living in Nashville, Tennessee made up the donor group. Naive CD45RA+ and memory CD45RA-negative subsets were split from CD4+ cells. Findings and caveats of the study: Among a few donors, roughly 5% of naive CD4 clonotypes were found in common. Clonotype sharing among donors likely depends on sequencing depth.

TCRdb's table, derived via immunoSEQ multiplex PCR, lists solely in-frame clones and lacks some. The table includes about 1.5 million clones, 95% to 99% detected once. J lost 2 bases, V lost 2 bases, and 12 bases had no gene match. Per the germline V gene, CDR1 is SGHTA and CDR2 is FQGNSA. The CDR3 consists of 18 residues. A note on this clone: Its target is not known.

The clonotype originates from a man between 25 and 39 years old in good health. The genes are TRBV7-2 and TRBJ2-7; 10 bases align to TRBD2. Sequencing was carried out using naive CD4+ T cells sorted from blood. Sample subset: CD45RA+ positively selected. In DNA form, the CDR3 reads TGTGCCAGCAGCTTATCCCTATACCTTAGCGGGAGGACCTACGAGCAGTACTTC. It codes for CASSLSLYLSGRTYEQYF.